The 3 T cell receptor beta chains below come from one sample, sequenced in a study of beta chain features in type 1 diabetes. Study conclusions and caveats: Shortening that was moderate but significant affected the TCRB CDR3s of Type 1 diabetes patients in all four CD4+ subsets.

Antigen specificity for these receptors is unknown. Sequencing targeted expressed TCRB transcripts, as all isolated RNA had been reverse transcribed. Clones were read by immunoSEQ multiplex PCR, and TCRdb kept only the in-frame ones, dropping some. The sample lists under 300,000 clones, roughly 20% seen once, with less than 0.03% in the top ten. Input material: naive CD4+ T cells from blood. The source is a woman aged 40 to 50 with type 1 diabetes.

The chain combines TRBV28 with TRBJ1-6, with a tentative D call TRBD1 (6 bases). The CDR3 is 15 residues long. The germline V and J ends were trimmed by 1 base and 7 bases, with 11 bases remaining between them. The germline gives CDR1 MDHEN, CDR2 SYDVKM. CDR3 loop: CASSLSHRENSPLHF. The CDR3 nucleotides read TGTGCCAGCAGTTTATCCCACAGGGAAAATTCACCCCTCCACTTT.

This clone was seen only a few times. The CDR3 DNA reads as TGTGCCAGCAGCTCCGACAGGGCGAACACTGAAGCTTTCTTT. Protein sequence: CASSSDRANTEAFF. This sequence joins TRBV9 and TRBJ1-1; 7 positions match TRBD1. J was trimmed by 1 base and V by 4 bases; bases with no gene match: 4. This CDR3 is built from 14 residues. Germline loops: CDR1 SGDLS, CDR2 YYNGEE. The full variable domain, rest sourced from reference TRBV9 and TRBJ1-1, is DSGVTQTPKHLITATGQRVTLRCSPRSGDLSVYWYQQSLDQGLQFLIQYYNGEERAKGNILERFSAQQFPDLHSELNLSSLELGDSALYFCASSSDRANTEAFFGQGTRLTVV.

The V and J genes are TRBV2 and TRBJ2-4; D is uncertain. CDR1 is SNHLY, CDR2 FYNNEI, per germline. V shed 1 base and J shed 5 bases, with 6 bases lying between them. The CDR3 is made up of 13 amino acids. The CDR3 DNA follows: TGTGCCAGCAGTGAAGAATTAGAAAACATTCAGTACTTC. Translation: CASSEELENIQYF. Drawing the rest from reference TRBV2 and TRBJ2-4, the complete variable domain is EPEVTQTPSHQVTQMGQEVILRCVPISNHLYFYWYRQILGQKVEFLVSFYNNEISEKSEIFDDQFSVERPDGSNFTLKIRSTKLEDSAMYFCASSEELENIQYFGAGTRLSVL.